Following are 5 T cell receptor beta chains from one sample sequenced in a study of T-cell reconstitution after alpha-beta-depleted transplantation in children. Construction of the TCRbeta library involved unique molecular identifiers. TCRdb recomputed calls from the PCR reads with MiXCR, one row per CDR3 protein. This sample has just under 250,000 distinct CDR3 sequences, with 20% to 30% found just once. Source: PBMCs, taken before TCRalphabeta/CD19-depleted stem cell transplant. The receptors here all came from a girl aged 2-10 years with Fanconi anemia, due to receive a stem cell transplant.

The V and J genes are TRBV2 and TRBJ1-4, with 10 positions matching TRBD1. Germline CDR1 is SNHLY and CDR2 is FYNNEI. This CDR3 contains 16 residues. V dropped 4 bases and J dropped 7; count of bases not matched to a gene: 9. CDR3 protein: CASSGDLTGGGEKLFF. The DNA for the CDR3 is TGTGCCAGCAGTGGAGATTTGACAGGGGGCGGTGAAAAACTGTTTTTT.

At least ten counts were recorded for this clonotype. J is TRBJ1-1 and V is TRBV29-1; D gene unclear. The germline CDR1 and CDR2 sequences are SQVTM and ANQGSEA. The V and J ends lost 3 bases and 0 bases respectively, with 8 bases between them. This CDR3 comprises 13 residues. In nucleotides, the CDR3 is TGCAGCGTTGAGGCGGGAATGAACACTGAAGCTTTCTTT. Protein sequence: CSVEAGMNTEAFF.

This clonotype has a single count. The chain uses TRBV28 and TRBJ2-3, with 11 positions matching TRBD2. The germline CDR1 and CDR2 sequences are MDHEN and SYDVKM. The CDR3 sequence is 14 residues long. The V and J ends lost 6 bases and 3 bases, in that order; junction bases with no gene match: 2. The CDR3 is CASRPSGGTDTQYF. The CDR3 nucleotides are TGTGCCAGCAGGCCTAGCGGGGGGACAGATACGCAGTATTTT.

This clonotype was counted ten times or more. The CDR3 sequence: CSALRVASGDSNQPQHF. In DNA, the CDR3 is TGCAGTGCCCTTAGGGTGGCTAGCGGGGATAGCAATCAGCCCCAGCATTTT. The chain couples TRBV20-1 to TRBJ1-5; no reliable D call. This CDR3 region has 17 residues. V shed 6 bases and J shed 0 bases, with 21 bases lying between them. Germline V lookup: CDR1 DFQATT, CDR2 SNEGSKA (reference sequence).

This clonotype was counted between two and nine times. The chain carries TRBV29-1 and TRBJ2-3; D possibly corresponds to TRBD1 (6 bases). The V and J ends lost 4 bases and 1 base respectively, with 15 bases between them. Germline values: CDR1 SQVTM, CDR2 ANQGSEA. The CDR3 extends over 15 amino acids. CDR3 nucleotide sequence: TGCAGCGTTGGTTTCAATGGGGGCGGCACAGATACGCAGTATTTT. Its protein product is CSVGFNGGGTDTQYF.